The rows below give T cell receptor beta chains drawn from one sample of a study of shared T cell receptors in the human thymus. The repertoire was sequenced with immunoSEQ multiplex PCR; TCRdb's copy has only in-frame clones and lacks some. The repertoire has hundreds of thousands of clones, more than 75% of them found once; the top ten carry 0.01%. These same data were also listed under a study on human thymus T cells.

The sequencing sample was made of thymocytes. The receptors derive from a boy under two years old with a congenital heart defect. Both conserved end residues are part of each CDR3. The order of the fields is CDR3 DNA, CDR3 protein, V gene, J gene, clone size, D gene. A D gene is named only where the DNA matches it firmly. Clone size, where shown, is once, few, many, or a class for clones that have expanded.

CDR3nt: TGTGCCAGAAGCTCCAGACGGAGGGTTGAGAATGAGCAGTTCTTC
CDR3aa: CARSSRRRVENEQFF
v_gene: TRBV5-3
j_gene: TRBJ2-1
abundance: .
d_gene: .

CDR3nt: TGTGCCAGTAGTATTAACAGGGGGTATAGCAATCAGCCCCAGCATTTT
CDR3aa: CASSINRGYSNQPQHF
v_gene: TRBV19
j_gene: TRBJ1-5
abundance: few
d_gene: TRBD1

CDR3nt: TGTGCCAGCAGCCTTTCCAGTAACTCCTACGAGCAGTACTTC
CDR3aa: CASSLSSNSYEQYF
v_gene: TRBV4-2
j_gene: TRBJ2-7
abundance: .
d_gene: .

CDR3nt: TGTGCCAGCAGTGGGGGCCCTTCTAGGAACCCCTGCGAGCAGTACTTC
CDR3aa: CASSGGPSRNPCEQYF
v_gene: TRBV25-1
j_gene: TRBJ2-7
abundance: .
d_gene: .

CDR3nt: TGTGCCACCCCTGACTCTTCCCACGAGCAGTACTTC
CDR3aa: CATPDSSHEQYF
v_gene: TRBV19
j_gene: TRBJ2-7
abundance: .
d_gene: .

CDR3nt: TGTGCCAGCAGCACACCCCCAGGCGAGCAGTACTTC
CDR3aa: CASSTPPGEQYF
v_gene: TRBV5-4
j_gene: TRBJ2-7
abundance: .
d_gene: .

CDR3nt: TGTGCCAGCAGCTCACAGGGGGCGCTAGCCAAAAACATTCAGTACTTC
CDR3aa: CASSSQGALAKNIQYF
v_gene: TRBV28
j_gene: TRBJ2-4
abundance: .
d_gene: TRBD1

CDR3nt: TGCGCCAGCAGCTTGCGGCGGGAAATGAGGACCGGGGAGCTGTTTTTT
CDR3aa: CASSLRREMRTGELFF
v_gene: TRBV5-1
j_gene: TRBJ2-2
abundance: .
d_gene: .

CDR3nt: TGTGCCAGTAGCCCGGGACAGGGGAAGAGCAATCAGCCCCAGCATTTT
CDR3aa: CASSPGQGKSNQPQHF
v_gene: TRBV19
j_gene: TRBJ1-5
abundance: few
d_gene: TRBD1

CDR3nt: TGTGCCAGCAGCTTTGGCTATATGGGGACAGGGACCTACGAGCAGTACTTC
CDR3aa: CASSFGYMGTGTYEQYF
v_gene: TRBV5-5
j_gene: TRBJ2-7
abundance: .
d_gene: TRBD1

CDR3nt: TGTGCCAGCAGCAAAAACCAGCGGGAGGGAGAGACCCAGTACTTC
CDR3aa: CASSKNQREGETQYF
v_gene: TRBV11-2
j_gene: TRBJ2-5
abundance: .
d_gene: TRBD2

CDR3nt: TGCGCCAGCAGCTTGGACGCAGATAGCAATCAGCCCCAGCATTTT
CDR3aa: CASSLDADSNQPQHF
v_gene: TRBV5-1
j_gene: TRBJ1-5
abundance: once
d_gene: .

CDR3nt: TGTGCCAGCAGCCTACATGGGGGGTTTGCCTACGAGCAGTACTTC
CDR3aa: CASSLHGGFAYEQYF
v_gene: TRBV7-3
j_gene: TRBJ2-7
abundance: .
d_gene: .

CDR3nt: TGTGCCAGCAGTTCCTACAGTCTCGGGGGATACATTCAGTACTTC
CDR3aa: CASSSYSLGGYIQYF
v_gene: TRBV27
j_gene: TRBJ2-4
abundance: .
d_gene: .

CDR3nt: TGCGCCAGCAGCCAAGATCCCCCTAGCGGCGCCGGGGAGCTGTTTTTT
CDR3aa: CASSQDPPSGAGELFF
v_gene: TRBV4-1
j_gene: TRBJ2-2
abundance: few
d_gene: TRBD2

CDR3nt: TGTGCCAGCAGCTTAGAGGGACAGGGCAACATCTATGGCTACACCTTC
CDR3aa: CASSLEGQGNIYGYTF
v_gene: TRBV13
j_gene: TRBJ1-2
abundance: .
d_gene: TRBD1

CDR3nt: TGTGCCAGCAGCCAAACCACAGGGAAACTGTTTTTT
CDR3aa: CASSQTTGKLFF
v_gene: TRBV14
j_gene: TRBJ1-4
abundance: few
d_gene: .

CDR3nt: TGTGCCAGCAGCCAATTAACAGGGAGAAGAGATACGCAGTATTTT
CDR3aa: CASSQLTGRRDTQYF
v_gene: TRBV14
j_gene: TRBJ2-3
abundance: .
d_gene: .

CDR3nt: TGTGCCAGCAGCTCGTTGGCAGATAATGAAAAACTGTTTTTT
CDR3aa: CASSSLADNEKLFF
v_gene: TRBV5-4
j_gene: TRBJ1-4
abundance: .
d_gene: .

CDR3nt: TGTGCCAGCAGTGAAGCGATCAGGATTGGCCACTACGAGCAGTACTTC
CDR3aa: CASSEAIRIGHYEQYF
v_gene: TRBV6-1
j_gene: TRBJ2-7
abundance: once
d_gene: .

CDR3nt: TGTGCCAGCAGTCCCCAGCGGATACCCAGCACAGATACGCAGTATTTT
CDR3aa: CASSPQRIPSTDTQYF
v_gene: TRBV28
j_gene: TRBJ2-3
abundance: .
d_gene: .

CDR3nt: TGTGCCAGCAGCCTCCCACCCGGGCAGTACTTC
CDR3aa: CASSLPPGQYF
v_gene: TRBV4-2
j_gene: TRBJ2-7
abundance: few
d_gene: .

CDR3nt: TGTGCCAGTAGTAGAAGAGAAGAAGGGACAGGGACTCCTGGTGAGCAGTTCTTC
CDR3aa: CASSRREEGTGTPGEQFF
v_gene: TRBV19
j_gene: TRBJ2-1
abundance: few
d_gene: TRBD1

CDR3nt: TGTGCCAGCAGCCAAGATTGGCGGACTAGCGGAAACCCTAGCACAGATACGCAGTATTTT
CDR3aa: CASSQDWRTSGNPSTDTQYF
v_gene: TRBV4-2
j_gene: TRBJ2-3
abundance: .
d_gene: TRBD2

CDR3nt: TGTGCCAGCAGCAATCTAGCGGGAGGGCCTCAGTACTTC
CDR3aa: CASSNLAGGPQYF
v_gene: TRBV6-1
j_gene: TRBJ2-7
abundance: .
d_gene: TRBD2

CDR3nt: TGTGCCAGCAGTTTACCGCCTATCGACCGACTAGCGGGAGAGAACGAGCAGTACTTC
CDR3aa: CASSLPPIDRLAGENEQYF
v_gene: TRBV28
j_gene: TRBJ2-7
abundance: .
d_gene: TRBD2

CDR3nt: TGCGCCAGCAGCTTGGCTCTAGCCACAGATACGCAGTATTTT
CDR3aa: CASSLALATDTQYF
v_gene: TRBV5-1
j_gene: TRBJ2-3
abundance: .
d_gene: .

CDR3nt: TGTGCCAGCAGTGACAGGGGGTACGAGCAGTACTTC
CDR3aa: CASSDRGYEQYF
v_gene: TRBV2
j_gene: TRBJ2-7
abundance: .
d_gene: TRBD1

CDR3nt: TGTGCCAGCAGCTTGTATGTCCAGTCCTACGAGCAGTACTTC
CDR3aa: CASSLYVQSYEQYF
v_gene: TRBV5-8
j_gene: TRBJ2-7
abundance: .
d_gene: .

CDR3nt: TGTGCCAGCAGCTTAGAGGCGGATCAGCCCCAGCATTTT
CDR3aa: CASSLEADQPQHF
v_gene: TRBV7-9
j_gene: TRBJ1-5
abundance: .
d_gene: .

CDR3nt: TGTGCCAGCAGTTCGGGGATTGATCAGCCCCAGCATTTT
CDR3aa: CASSSGIDQPQHF
v_gene: TRBV27
j_gene: TRBJ1-5
abundance: once
d_gene: .

CDR3nt: TGTGCCAGCAGTGTATCCGGGACAGCTGGAAACACCATATATTTT
CDR3aa: CASSVSGTAGNTIYF
v_gene: TRBV6-1
j_gene: TRBJ1-3
abundance: .
d_gene: TRBD1

CDR3nt: TGCACCAGCGGGGAGAAAGAAGGCTACACCTTC
CDR3aa: CTSGEKEGYTF
v_gene: TRBV1
j_gene: TRBJ1-2
abundance: .
d_gene: .

CDR3nt: TGTGCCACCAGCAGGGTGAGCGGTGGGGCCAACGTCCTGACTTTC
CDR3aa: CATSRVSGGANVLTF
v_gene: TRBV15
j_gene: TRBJ2-6
abundance: .
d_gene: .

CDR3nt: TGCGCCAGCAGCCAAGAGCTAATCCGTATCAAGATGAACACTGAAGCTTTCTTT
CDR3aa: CASSQELIRIKMNTEAFF
v_gene: TRBV4-3
j_gene: TRBJ1-1
abundance: .
d_gene: .

CDR3nt: TGCGCCAGCAGCCGCCTACTAGCGAAGCGGAGGGAGCAGTACTTC
CDR3aa: CASSRLLAKRREQYF
v_gene: TRBV4-3
j_gene: TRBJ2-7
abundance: .
d_gene: TRBD2

CDR3nt: TGTGCCAGCAGCTTAGGGGACAGAGGCTTGGGTGGCTCCTACGAGCAGTACTTC
CDR3aa: CASSLGDRGLGGSYEQYF
v_gene: TRBV7-8
j_gene: TRBJ2-7
abundance: once
d_gene: TRBD1

CDR3nt: TGCGCCAGCAGCCAGGGCCCTTTTAGCGGGCCCCAAGAGACCCAGTACTTC
CDR3aa: CASSQGPFSGPQETQYF
v_gene: TRBV4-3
j_gene: TRBJ2-5
abundance: .
d_gene: TRBD2

CDR3nt: TGTGCCAGCAGGCGGGCGACAGATACGCAGTATTTT
CDR3aa: CASRRATDTQYF
v_gene: TRBV7-9
j_gene: TRBJ2-3
abundance: .
d_gene: .

CDR3nt: TGCGCCAGCAGCTTGGGGGGGTTAGCGGGAGAGGTGACAGATACGCAGTATTTT
CDR3aa: CASSLGGLAGEVTDTQYF
v_gene: TRBV5-1
j_gene: TRBJ2-3
abundance: .
d_gene: TRBD2

CDR3nt: TGTGCCAGAAGCTTGGCAGGTAGGACCTACGAGCAGTACTTC
CDR3aa: CARSLAGRTYEQYF
v_gene: TRBV5-3
j_gene: TRBJ2-7
abundance: .
d_gene: .

CDR3nt: TGTGCCAGCAGCGTACCTAGTCCCTTCTCCTACGAGCAGTACTTC
CDR3aa: CASSVPSPFSYEQYF
v_gene: TRBV9
j_gene: TRBJ2-7
abundance: few
d_gene: .

CDR3nt: TGCGCCAGCCATCTACAGGGCCCCCAAAGGCCCCAGCATTTT
CDR3aa: CASHLQGPQRPQHF
v_gene: TRBV5-1
j_gene: TRBJ1-5
abundance: .
d_gene: .

CDR3nt: TGTGCCAGCAGTTCCCACAGGGGGCACCCAACTAATGAAAAACTGTTTTTT
CDR3aa: CASSSHRGHPTNEKLFF
v_gene: TRBV28
j_gene: TRBJ1-4
abundance: once
d_gene: TRBD1